The 22 T cell receptor beta chains in this list originate from one sample, sequenced in a study of T cells after yellow fever vaccination. TCRdb re-derived calls from the 5' RACE reads in MiXCR, one entry per CDR3 protein. The data contain 200,000 or so distinct CDR3 sequences, approximately 6.8% of them singletons. The specimen comprised CD4+ T cells sorted from PBMCs, sampled on the day of the yellow fever booster vaccination. The receptors were gathered from a man aged 25 to 45 who received the YFV17D yellow fever vaccine.

The chain combines TRBV24-1 with TRBJ2-5; TRBD2 matches at 9 bases. CDR1 is KGHDR and CDR2 is SFDVKD in the germline V gene. The CDR3 loop spans 17 amino acids. Losses at the gene ends were 5 bases for V and 5 bases for J; bases not matched to a gene: 14. The CDR3 here is CATSARFGIAGVETQYF. For the CDR3, the DNA is TGTGCCACCAGTGCCCGTTTTGGAATAGCGGGAGTGGAGACCCAGTACTTC.

The chain recombines TRBV5-1 with TRBJ2-3; unclear D gene. Trimming cost V 1 base and J 1 base, with 10 bases left between them. Germline CDR1 SGHRS, CDR2 YFSETQ. CDR3 size: 15 residues. As DNA, the CDR3 is TGCGCCAGCAGCTTGAGCTACCAGGGCACAGATACGCAGTATTTT. Protein sequence: CASSLSYQGTDTQYF.

This clonotype was observed at least ten times. The chain couples TRBV7-9 to TRBJ2-7; tentative D call: TRBD1 (5 bases). Germline values: CDR1 SEHNR, CDR2 FQNEAQ (reference sequence). The V end was cut by 5 bases, the J end by 2 bases, with 16 bases between. CDR3 size: 15 residues. CDR3 sequence reads: CASSLTDIQAYEQYF. For the CDR3, the DNA is TGTGCCAGCAGCCTGACGGACATTCAAGCCTACGAGCAGTACTTC.

This clonotype has just a few counts. The J gene is TRBJ1-1, the V gene TRBV24-1; 10 bases map to TRBD1. This CDR3 spans 13 amino acids. CDR1 is KGHDR, CDR2 SFDVKD, per germline. V was clipped by 5 bases and J by 4 bases; unmatched bases: 0. CDR3 sequence: CATSGTGGTEAFF. CDR3 bases: TGTGCCACCAGTGGGACAGGGGGCACTGAAGCTTTCTTT.

Concerning this clonotype itself: A much larger clone lies one base from this, so it may be a read error. The chain employs TRBV7-2 and TRBJ2-1; 7 nucleotides align to TRBD2. The CDR3 has 14 residues. Germline lookup yields CDR1 SGHTA and CDR2 FQGNSA. CDR3 nucleotides: TGTGCCAGCAGCTTGGCGGGAGCTTACAAAGAGCAGTTCTTC. It is translated as CASSLAGAYKEQFF.

The chain employs TRBV28 and TRBJ2-3; no firm D call. CDR1 and CDR2 from the germline V gene are MDHEN and SYDVKM. Trimming left V 6 bases short and J 0 bases short, with 10 bases between. This CDR3 comprises 14 residues. CDR3 residues: CASRPAISTDTQYF. The CDR3 bases are TGTGCCAGCAGGCCAGCGATTAGCACAGATACGCAGTATTTT.

This clonotype appeared many times. The chain carries TRBV28 and TRBJ2-7; D possibly corresponds to TRBD2 (5 bases). Between the trimmed V and J ends, which lost 3 bases and 6 bases, there was a span of 18 bases. The CDR3 consists of 15 residues. Per the germline V gene, CDR1 is MDHEN and CDR2 is SYDVKM. CDR3 sequence reads: CASSFRTVGVGEQYF. As DNA, the CDR3 is TGTGCCAGCAGTTTCCGGACTGTCGGTGTCGGCGAGCAGTACTTC. The full variable domain, rest sourced from reference TRBV28 and TRBJ2-7, is DVKVTQSSRYLVKRTGEKVFLECVQDMDHENMFWYRQDPGLGLRLIYFSYDVKMKEKGDIPEGYSVSREKKERFSLILESASTNQTSMYLCASSFRTVGVGEQYFGPGTRLTVT.

In this sample, this clonotype turned up many times. The chain couples TRBV19 to TRBJ2-7, with D perhaps TRBD1 or TRBD2 (5 bases each). The CDR3 is 14 residues long. V was trimmed by 2 bases and J by 2 bases, leaving 10 bases between them. Germline CDR1 is LNHDA and CDR2 is SQIVND (reference sequence). CDR3 in DNA: TGTGCCAGTAGTATACGGGGCGGACCCTACGAGCAGTACTTC. It translates to CASSIRGGPYEQYF.

This clonotype was detected only a few times. The chain is built from TRBV7-3 and TRBJ2-1; 10 positions match TRBD2. V lost 5 bases and J lost 8; bases outside the gene matches: 9. This CDR3 spans 15 amino acids. CDR1 and CDR2 from the germline V gene are SGHTA and FQGTGA. CDR3 sequence: CASSTGLAGVHEQFF. The CDR3 DNA reads as TGTGCCAGCAGCACTGGGCTAGCGGGAGTTCATGAGCAGTTCTTC.

This clonotype was found many times. The CDR3 nucleotides read TGCAGTGCTAGAACCGGTGACTCAATAGGGCTCAGCTCCTACGAGCAGTACTTC. Translated, it gives CSARTGDSIGLSSYEQYF. The chain links TRBV20-1 to TRBJ2-7, with D uncertain. Trimming left V 2 bases short and J 0 bases short, with 23 bases between. Germline CDR1 DFQATT, CDR2 SNEGSKA (reference sequence). CDR3 length: 18 amino acids.

This CDR3 reads CSANRGKYEQYF. As DNA, the CDR3 is TGCAGTGCAAACAGGGGTAAATACGAGCAGTACTTC. The rearrangement joins TRBV20-1 to TRBJ2-7; 7 nucleotides align to TRBD1. CDR1 DFQATT and CDR2 SNEGSKA come from the germline V gene (reference sequence). The CDR3 runs to 12 residues. The ends lost 6 bases at V and 4 bases at J; junction bases unmatched: 6.

This clonotype was seen repeatedly, ten times or more. This chain links TRBV5-1 with TRBJ2-7, with no clear D. Trimming took 2 bases from V and 6 from J, leaving 9 bases between them. CDR3 size: 12 residues. Germline assignment: CDR1 SGHRS and CDR2 YFSETQ. The CDR3 loop is CASSFGLGEQYF. CDR3 DNA sequence: TGCGCCAGCAGCTTTGGTTTGGGCGAGCAGTACTTC.

This clonotype was detected only a few times. V and J are TRBV6-5 and TRBJ2-7, with TRBD1 matching 10 bases. CDR1 and CDR2 (germline): MNHEY, SVGAGI. The CDR3 totals 12 residues. V gave up 8 bases and J gave up 6 bases; unmatched junction bases: 4. Here the CDR3 DNA reads TGTGCCAGCGGGACAGGGGTTGGCGAGCAGTACTTC. It codes for CASGTGVGEQYF.

The chain couples TRBV5-1 to TRBJ1-1, with D tentatively TRBD1 (5 bases). This CDR3 has 14 residues. CDR1 and CDR2 (germline): SGHRS, YFSETQ. V was pared by 10 bases and J by 1 base, with 17 bases between. The CDR3 is CASRQNSPNTEAFF. The CDR3 region has the DNA TGCGCCTCTAGACAGAACTCGCCGAACACTGAAGCTTTCTTT.

At least ten counts were recorded for this clonotype. CDR3 region: CASSEGRPYEQYF. In nucleotides, the CDR3 is TGCGCCAGCAGCGAGGGACGGCCCTACGAGCAGTACTTC. V gene TRBV5-1 combines with J gene TRBJ2-7; D may be TRBD1 or TRBD2 (5 bases each). The CDR3 spans 13 residues. CDR1 and CDR2 (germline): SGHRS, YFSETQ. V lost 4 bases and J lost 2, with 10 bases in between.

The V call is TRBV19, the J call TRBJ2-5, with TRBD1 matching over 9 bases. Germline CDR1 reads LNHDA; CDR2 reads SQIVND (reference sequence). The CDR3 runs 15 residues. With V trimmed by 4 bases and J by 1 base, 4 bases remained unmatched. CDR3: CASSTRDRVQETQYF. The CDR3 DNA is TGTGCCAGTAGTACACGGGACAGGGTCCAAGAGACCCAGTACTTC.

This clonotype showed up just a few times. The chain links TRBV5-1 to TRBJ2-1; 8 nucleotides match TRBD2. CDR1 and CDR2 from the germline V gene are SGHRS and YFSETQ. CDR3 length equals 15 residues. The J segment lost 7 bases and the V segment lost 1 base, leaving 7 bases of the junction unmatched. The CDR3 DNA is TGCGCCAGCAGCTTGTTGGGGACTAGTGGTAATGAGCAGTTCTTC. Its translation: CASSLLGTSGNEQFF.

J is TRBJ2-1 and V is TRBV5-1, with TRBD1 identical over 9 bases. This CDR3 is 14 amino acids long. The germline gives CDR1 SGHRS, CDR2 YFSETQ. V was clipped by 8 bases and J by 6 bases; unmatched bases: 9. CDR3 in DNA: TGCGCCAGTGTCCGGGACAGGGCAGGCAATGAGCAGTTCTTC. It is translated as CASVRDRAGNEQFF.

This clonotype occurred many times. The rearrangement links TRBV5-6 to TRBJ2-4, with a weak D call TRBD2 (6 bases). V lost 3 bases, J lost 0 bases, and 7 bases lay in between. This CDR3 spans 14 amino acids. In germline, CDR1 is SGHDT, CDR2 YYEEEE. This chain's CDR3 is CASSSGLAKNIQYF. The DNA of the CDR3 is TGTGCCAGCAGCTCGGGACTAGCCAAAAACATTCAGTACTTC.

This clonotype has ten or more counts. The chain links TRBV20-1 to TRBJ2-5, with D perhaps TRBD1 (7 bases). V gave up 3 bases and J gave up 4 bases, with 12 bases separating them. Germline V lookup: CDR1 DFQATT, CDR2 SNEGSKA (reference sequence). The CDR3 loop spans 13 amino acids. The CDR3 DNA reads as TGCAGTGCTAGGGCAGGGGGGAGAGAGACCCAGTACTTC. Its protein product is CSARAGGRETQYF.

This clonotype was detected only a few times. This chain joins TRBV6-1 and TRBJ1-4; perhaps TRBD1 as D (6 bases). Germline loops: CDR1 MNHNS, CDR2 SASEGT. V lost 8 bases, J lost 4 bases, and 17 bases lay in between. The CDR3 runs to 15 residues. The CDR3 reads CASGQQGLGNEKLFF. The CDR3 coding sequence is TGTGCCAGCGGCCAACAGGGCCTGGGTAATGAAAAACTGTTTTTT.

In this sample, this clonotype turned up a few times. V is TRBV10-3 and J is TRBJ2-5; D is ambiguous. Germline CDR1 and CDR2: ENHRY and SYGVKD. The CDR3 sequence is 13 residues long. With 3 bases removed from V and 2 bases from J, the gap between germline ends came to 7 bases. The CDR3 protein is CAISDGVQETQYF. The CDR3 DNA follows: TGTGCCATCAGTGATGGGGTACAAGAGACCCAGTACTTC.